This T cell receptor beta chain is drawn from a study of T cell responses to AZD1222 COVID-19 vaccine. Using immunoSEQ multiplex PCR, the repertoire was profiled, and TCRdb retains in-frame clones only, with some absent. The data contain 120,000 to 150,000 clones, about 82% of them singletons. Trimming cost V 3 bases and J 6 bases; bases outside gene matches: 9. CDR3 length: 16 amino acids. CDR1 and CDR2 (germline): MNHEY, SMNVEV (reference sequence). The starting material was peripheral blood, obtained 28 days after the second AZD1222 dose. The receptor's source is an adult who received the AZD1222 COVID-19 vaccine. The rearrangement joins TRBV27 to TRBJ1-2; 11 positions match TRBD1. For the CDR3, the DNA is TGTGCCAGCAGTTTTCTGATGGGACAGGGGGAAAATGGCTACACCTTC. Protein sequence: CASSFLMGQGENGYTF.